The rows below give T cell receptor beta chains drawn from one sample of a study of regulatory T cells in long-lasting Graves disease. Each CDR3 protein gets one entry after TCRdb re-called the multiplex PCR reads with MiXCR. The table has 400,000 to 500,000 distinct CDR3 sequences, roughly 21% seen once. The specimen was peripheral blood mononuclear cells (PBMCs), collected when the disease was refractory, from a patient treated with antithyroid drugs. These receptors all come from a female donor with Graves disease. Both conserved end residues are part of each CDR3. Fields, in order: V gene, clone size, D gene, J gene, CDR3 DNA, CDR3 protein. The D gene is left open where the match is weak. Clone size is stated in some rows and not others, as once, few, many or a class when expanded.

TRBV11-2	many	TRBD2	TRBJ2-5	TGTGCCAGCAGCTTCAGGACTAGCGGGGAAGAAACCCAGTACTTC	CASSFRTSGEETQYF
TRBV3-1	many	.	TRBJ1-1	TGTGCCAGCAGCCAAGGGACACAATTGAACACTGAAGCTTTCTTT	CASSQGTQLNTEAFF
TRBV28	many	.	TRBJ1-2	TGTGCCAGCAGTTCATTGGATACCAACTATGGCTACACCTTC	CASSSLDTNYGYTF
TRBV12-3/TRBV12-4	many	.	TRBJ1-1	TGTGCCAGCACCCACACTGAAGCTTTCTTT	CASTHTEAFF
TRBV11-3	many	TRBD1	TRBJ2-2	TGTGCCAGCAGCTCCTGGACAGGTCTAGGGGAGCTGTTTTTT	CASSSWTGLGELFF
TRBV12-5	.	.	TRBJ2-2	TGTGCTAGTGGTTCCTACCCCCAACAGGGCACCGGGGAGCTGTTTTTT	CASGSYPQQGTGELFF
TRBV20-1	.	.	TRBJ1-5	TGCAGTGCTCCAAAGGGACGGCGTGGGCAGCCCCAGCATTTT	CSAPKGRRGQPQHF
TRBV27	many	.	TRBJ1-2	TGTGCCAGCAGTTTACAGGGAGTGAGGAACTATGGCTACACCTTC	CASSLQGVRNYGYTF
TRBV19	few	TRBD2	TRBJ2-7	TGTGCCAGTAGGGATGTGACTAGCGGGAGCCAGAGCTCCTACGAGCAGTACTTC	CASRDVTSGSQSSYEQYF
TRBV20-1	few	.	TRBJ2-7	TGCAGTGCCGCCCGGGGCGGCCGTACCTACGAGCAGTACTTC	CSAARGGRTYEQYF
TRBV5-6	few	TRBD1	TRBJ2-7	TGTGCCAGCAGCTTGAGGGGGGGGACAGGGCCTCCCGAGCAGTACTTC	CASSLRGGTGPPEQYF
TRBV30	few	TRBD2	TRBJ2-7	TGTGCCTGGAGTGGACTAGCGGGAGTGGACGAGCAGTACTTC	CAWSGLAGVDEQYF
TRBV4-1	few	TRBD1	TRBJ2-7	TGCGCCAGCAGCCTGCCCGGGACAGGGAGATTCGAGCAGTACTTC	CASSLPGTGRFEQYF
TRBV29-1	many	.	TRBJ1-5	TGCAGCGTTTCGGACGGGCTGAGCAATCAGCCCCAGCATTTT	CSVSDGLSNQPQHF
TRBV2	.	.	TRBJ1-2	TGTGCCAGCAGGGCCAGCAGCCCAGGACATGGCTACACCTTC	CASRASSPGHGYTF
TRBV7-2	few	.	TRBJ2-7	TGTGCCAGCAGCTTCAAAGGCCCACCCTACGAGCAGTACTTC	CASSFKGPPYEQYF
TRBV10-3	.	TRBD1	TRBJ1-2	TGTGCCATCAGTGGGACAGGGGAAAACGGCTACACCTTC	CAISGTGENGYTF
TRBV24-1	.	.	TRBJ2-7	TGTGCCACCAGTGATGGGACTCTCTACGAGCAGTACTTC	CATSDGTLYEQYF
TRBV7-2	few	.	TRBJ1-5	TGTGCCAGCAAGTCCGAGGGCGGAAATCAGCCCCAGCATTTT	CASKSEGGNQPQHF
TRBV28	many	.	TRBJ1-2	TGTGCCAGCAGTTCCCGGGTCTCGCGCTTCTACACCTTC	CASSSRVSRFYTF
TRBV7-8	.	.	TRBJ1-1	TGTGCCAGCAGCTTAGCATTAATGAACACTGAAGCTTTCTTT	CASSLALMNTEAFF
TRBV4-1	.	.	TRBJ1-6	TGCGCCAGCAGCCAAGTTTCGAGCTCCTATAATTCACCCCTCCACTTT	CASSQVSSSYNSPLHF
TRBV11-3	many	.	TRBJ2-5	TGTGCCAGCAGCTTAGGAGTGAGATCCCCTACCGAAGAGACCCAGTACTTC	CASSLGVRSPTEETQYF
TRBV15	many	.	TRBJ1-5	TGTGCCACCAGCAGCTCAGCTATTAGCAATCAGCCCCAGCATTTT	CATSSSAISNQPQHF
TRBV11-2	.	TRBD1	TRBJ1-2	TGTGCCAGCAGCTCACAGATAGAAGACAGGGGGCAAGGCTACACCTTC	CASSSQIEDRGQGYTF
TRBV28	many	.	TRBJ1-1	TGTGCCACTACGAGCGGGTTCACTGAAGCTTTCTTT	CATTSGFTEAFF
TRBV6-7	.	.	TRBJ2-7	TGTGCCAGCAGCCTTACACTGGGTCTCCCGGAAGGGGCCCGTACGGAGGAGCAGTACTTC	CASSLTLGLPEGARTEEQYF
TRBV3-2	.	.	TRBJ2-1	TGTGCCAGCAGCCAGGCCAGCAATGAGCAGTTCTTC	CASSQASNEQFF
TRBV28	.	TRBD2	TRBJ2-2	TGTGCCAGCATTCTTAGCGGGGACACCGGGGAGCTGTTTTTT	CASILSGDTGELFF
TRBV28	many	TRBD1	TRBJ2-7	TGTGCCAGCAGTTTTGTGGGACAGGGAATTGAGGAGCAGTACTTC	CASSFVGQGIEEQYF
TRBV7-9	.	.	TRBJ2-7	TGTGCCAGCAGCTCAGCGGGATGGGGACAGCAATCCTACGAGCAGTACTTC	CASSSAGWGQQSYEQYF
TRBV4-1	few	.	TRBJ1-2	TGCGCCAGCAGCCAAGAGTTAGACCTCAACTATGGCTACACCTTC	CASSQELDLNYGYTF
TRBV19	few	.	TRBJ2-6	TGTGCCAGTAGTCCTAGTTTCTCTGGGGCCAACGTCCTGACTTTC	CASSPSFSGANVLTF
TRBV5-4	many	TRBD1	TRBJ2-5	TGTGCCAGCAGCTCCAGGACAGGGAATGAGGCCCAGTACTTC	CASSSRTGNEAQYF
TRBV28	few	TRBD2	TRBJ2-1	TGTGCCAGCAGTACTAGCGGGAGGGCCCTCAATGAGCAGTTCTTC	CASSTSGRALNEQFF
TRBV29-1	.	.	TRBJ2-2	TGCAGCGTTGAAGGACGGGCCAACACCGGGGAGCTGTTTTTT	CSVEGRANTGELFF
TRBV20-1	.	TRBD1	TRBJ1-4	TGCAGTGCTGAAGCCCCCCGGGACAGGGGGCGGGTTAATGAAAAACTGTTTTTT	CSAEAPRDRGRVNEKLFF
TRBV7-2	.	TRBD1	TRBJ1-2	TGTGCCAGCAGCCCACTGGGACAGGAGTACTATGGCTACACCTTC	CASSPLGQEYYGYTF
TRBV27	many	TRBD2	TRBJ2-7	TGTGCCAGCAGTAAGGGACTAGCGGGATACTACGAGCAGTACTTC	CASSKGLAGYYEQYF
TRBV28	few	.	TRBJ1-5	TGTGCCAGCAGACGACAGGGCAATCAGCCCCAGCATTTT	CASRRQGNQPQHF
TRBV5-4	.	.	TRBJ1-4	TGTGCCAGCAGCTTGGGACCCTCAGGGAGTGACGAAAAACTGTTTTTT	CASSLGPSGSDEKLFF
TRBV6-1	many	.	TRBJ2-7	TGTGCCAGCAGTAACCGGGACACGGGGGAGCAGTACTTC	CASSNRDTGEQYF
TRBV5-5	.	.	TRBJ2-7	TGTGCCAGCAGCCTACAACTCTACGAGCAGTACTTC	CASSLQLYEQYF
TRBV7-9	few	.	TRBJ1-6	TGTGCCAGCAGCACCTGGGACGCCAAGTCCTCACCCCTCCACTTT	CASSTWDAKSSPLHF